Listed here is a single T cell receptor (beta chain). What it binds is unknown. The read terminates 3 residues before the CDR3 end, so the remaining end is supplied by the germline J gene. Germline V gene lookup returns CDR1 SGHKS and CDR2 YYEKEE (reference sequence). V was clipped by 3 bases and J by 7 bases, with 19 bases between them. CDR3 length equals 15 residues. This sample is part of a study of T cells in women clearing cervical HPV infection. Study-wide points: T-cell numbers per sample were unknown and may explain richness differences. CIN3+ cases had significantly higher TCR richness than controls; evenness did not differ. TRBV6-7 abundance was lower in cases than controls (around 0.11% versus 0.16%).

Average input was around 1,100 ng genomic DNA for immunoSEQ TCR beta CDR3 amplification. Using immunoSEQ multiplex PCR, the repertoire was profiled, and TCRdb retains in-frame clones only, with some absent. Its table lists approximately 35,000 clones. The chain employs TRBV5-5 and TRBJ1-1; D gene uncertain. This receptor was identified in a woman between 18 and 70 years old with a cervical HPV16 infection that either progressed to CIN3+ or cleared (not recorded which). The sequenced material came from blood buffy coat. The CDR3 DNA, read in part, is TGTGCCAGCAGCTACCTCGGTCCCCGGGGAGATGAA. Protein product: CASSYLGPRGDE. The whole CDR3 protein is CASSYLGPRGDEAFF.